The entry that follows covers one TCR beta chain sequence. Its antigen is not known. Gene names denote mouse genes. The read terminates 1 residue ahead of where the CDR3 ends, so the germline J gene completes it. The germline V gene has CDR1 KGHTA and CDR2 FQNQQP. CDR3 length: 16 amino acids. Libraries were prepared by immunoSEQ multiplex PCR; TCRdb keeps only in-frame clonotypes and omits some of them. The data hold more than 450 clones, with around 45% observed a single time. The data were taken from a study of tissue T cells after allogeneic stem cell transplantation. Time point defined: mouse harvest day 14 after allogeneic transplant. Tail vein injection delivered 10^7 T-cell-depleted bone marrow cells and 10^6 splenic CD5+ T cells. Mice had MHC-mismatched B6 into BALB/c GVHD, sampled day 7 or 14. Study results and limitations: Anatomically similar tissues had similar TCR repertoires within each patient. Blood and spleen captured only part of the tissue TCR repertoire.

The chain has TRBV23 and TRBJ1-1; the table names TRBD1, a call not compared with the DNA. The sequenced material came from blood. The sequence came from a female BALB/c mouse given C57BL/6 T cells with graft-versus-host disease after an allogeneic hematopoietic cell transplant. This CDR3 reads CSSSQSGTGGRTEVFF. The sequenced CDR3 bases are TGCTCCAGCAGTCAATCTGGGACAGGGGGCAGAACAGAAGTCTTC. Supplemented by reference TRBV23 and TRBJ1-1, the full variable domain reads DAAVTQKPRYLIKMKGQEAEMKCIPEKGHTAVFWYQQKQSKELKFLIYFQNQQPLDQIDMVKERFSAVCPSSSLCSLGIRTCEAEDSALYLCSSSQSGTGGRTEVFFGKGTRLTVV.